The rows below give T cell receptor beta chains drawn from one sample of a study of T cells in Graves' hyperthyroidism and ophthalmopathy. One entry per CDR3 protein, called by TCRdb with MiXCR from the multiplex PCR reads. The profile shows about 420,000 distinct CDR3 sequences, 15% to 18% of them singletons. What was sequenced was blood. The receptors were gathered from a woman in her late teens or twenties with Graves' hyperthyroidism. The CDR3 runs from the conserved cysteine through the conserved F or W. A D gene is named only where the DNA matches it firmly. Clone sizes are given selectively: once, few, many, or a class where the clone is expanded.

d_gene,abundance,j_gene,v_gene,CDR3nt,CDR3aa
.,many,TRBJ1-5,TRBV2,TGTGCCAGCAGTGAGGGGCCCACCCGTAATCAGCCCCAGCATTTT,CASSEGPTRNQPQHF
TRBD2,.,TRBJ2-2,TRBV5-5,TGTGCCAGCAGCCTTAGTGCTGTACCTAGCGGGAGTGGTTTAAGAGGGGAGCTGTTTTTT,CASSLSAVPSGSGLRGELFF
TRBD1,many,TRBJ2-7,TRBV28,TGTGCCAGCAGTTTAGGGGGACAGCCCTACGAGCAGTACTTC,CASSLGGQPYEQYF
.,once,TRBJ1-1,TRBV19,TGTGCCAGTAGTAGGGAATGGGGTGAAGCTTTCTTT,CASSREWGEAFF
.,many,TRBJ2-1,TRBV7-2,TGTGCCAGCAGCTTATTCCCAGGACACTACAATGAGCAGTTCTTC,CASSLFPGHYNEQFF
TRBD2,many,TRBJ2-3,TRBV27,TGTGCCAGCAGTTCCCTCGGGGGGAACACAGATACGCAGTATTTT,CASSSLGGNTDTQYF
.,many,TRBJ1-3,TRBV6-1,TGTGCCAGCGGCACAGGGTTGAGCTCTGGAAACACCATATATTTT,CASGTGLSSGNTIYF
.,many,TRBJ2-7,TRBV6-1,TGTGCCAGCAAACGGGGAACGCAACCCTACGAGCAGTACTTC,CASKRGTQPYEQYF
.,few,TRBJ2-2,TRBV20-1,TGCAGTGCAATCAAGGGGGGGAACACCGGGGAGCTGTTTTTT,CSAIKGGNTGELFF
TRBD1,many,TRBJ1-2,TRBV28,TGTGCCAGCAGTTTTGCCCAGGGGGTCCTTTTTAACTATGGCTACACCTTC,CASSFAQGVLFNYGYTF
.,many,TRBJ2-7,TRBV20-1,TGCAGTGCTAGTTTAGGCACCAGGGGCGACGAGCAGTACTTC,CSASLGTRGDEQYF
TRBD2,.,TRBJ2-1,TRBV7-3,TGTGCCAGCAGCTTAGGGGGCGGGGGGGCCGGTGAGCAGTTCTTC,CASSLGGGGAGEQFF
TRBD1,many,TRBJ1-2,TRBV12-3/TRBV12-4,TGTGCCAGCACCTTGGGAGGGGGCAAGAGAGGCTACACCTTC,CASTLGGGKRGYTF
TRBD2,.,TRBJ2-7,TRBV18,TGTGCCAGCTCACCCCGCTTGCGGGAGGGCCATTCCTCCTACGAGCAGTACTTC,CASSPRLREGHSSYEQYF
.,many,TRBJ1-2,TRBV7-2,TGTGCCAGCAGCCCAAATGTATTGTGGGGCTACACCTTC,CASSPNVLWGYTF
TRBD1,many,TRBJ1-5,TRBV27,TGTGCCAGCAAAGGGACAGTTAATGGGGGGCAGCCCCAGCATTTT,CASKGTVNGGQPQHF
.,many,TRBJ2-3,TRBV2,TGTGCCAGCAGCTACGGACTGAACACAGATACGCAGTATTTT,CASSYGLNTDTQYF
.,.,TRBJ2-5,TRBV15,TGTGCCACCAGCAGAGGAACCCTAGAGACCCAGTACTTC,CATSRGTLETQYF
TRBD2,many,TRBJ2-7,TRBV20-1,TGCAGTGCTAGGGATTTAACTAGCGTCACCTCCTACGAGCAGTACTTC,CSARDLTSVTSYEQYF
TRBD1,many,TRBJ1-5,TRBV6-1,TGTGCCAGCAGCCAGGGACAGGGGGCTTATCAGCCCCAGCATTTT,CASSQGQGAYQPQHF
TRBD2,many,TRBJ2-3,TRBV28,TGTGCCAGCGATAGCGGGGGGGCCGGCACAGATACGCAGTATTTT,CASDSGGAGTDTQYF
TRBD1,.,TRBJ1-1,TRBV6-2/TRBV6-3,TGTGCCAGCAGTTTACAGGGGGCCGGGGAGCTTGGGTTAGCTTTCTTT,CASSLQGAGELGLAFF
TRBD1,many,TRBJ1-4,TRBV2,TGTGCCAGCAGTGAAACCGCCCCGGGACAGCTTAATGAAAAACTGTTTTTT,CASSETAPGQLNEKLFF
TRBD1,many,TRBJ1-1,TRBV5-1,TGCGCCAGCAGCTTCGCCGGACAGGGAGTTGATGAAGCTTTCTTT,CASSFAGQGVDEAFF
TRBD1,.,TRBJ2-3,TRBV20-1,TGCAGTGCTAGAGGATCAGGGGGCGGCACAGATACGCAGTATTTT,CSARGSGGGTDTQYF
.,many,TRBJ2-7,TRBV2,TGTGCCAGCAATGGGGCAGGAATCTCCTACGAGCAGTACTTC,CASNGAGISYEQYF
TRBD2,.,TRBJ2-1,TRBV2,TGTGCCAGCAGTGACCCCGGGGGGGATTCTCCCGCGGATGAGCAGTTCTTC,CASSDPGGDSPADEQFF
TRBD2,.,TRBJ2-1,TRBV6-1,TGTGCCAGCAGTGAAATACTAGGGACTAGCGGGAGGAATGAGCAGTTCTTC,CASSEILGTSGRNEQFF
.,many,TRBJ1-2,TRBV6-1,TGTGCCAGCAGGCCCGGTAGGGTCGGGGGCTACACCTTC,CASRPGRVGGYTF
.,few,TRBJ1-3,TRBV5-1,TGCGCCAGCAGCTTGGGAGGGGGCTCTGGAAACACCATATATTTT,CASSLGGGSGNTIYF
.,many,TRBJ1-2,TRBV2,TGTGCCAGAGGGGTGTCGGGCTACACCTTC,CARGVSGYTF
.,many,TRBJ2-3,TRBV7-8,TGTGCCAGCAGTCCAGAGGTAGATACGCAGTATTTT,CASSPEVDTQYF
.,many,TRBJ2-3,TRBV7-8,TGTGCCAGCAGCTTAATACGGAGCACAGATACGCAGTATTTT,CASSLIRSTDTQYF
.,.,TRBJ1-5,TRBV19,TGTGCCAGTAGTATGTGGGTTGGGAATCAGCCCCAGCATTTT,CASSMWVGNQPQHF
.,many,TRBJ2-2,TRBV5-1,TGCGTCAGCAGTTGGGGCTTCAACACCGGTGAGCTGTTTTTT,CVSSWGFNTGELFF
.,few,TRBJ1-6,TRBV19,TGTGCCAGTAGTATAGAGGCGGGGAATTCACCCCTCCACTTT,CASSIEAGNSPLHF
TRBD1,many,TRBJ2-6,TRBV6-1,TGTGCCAGCACTGGACAGGGGGCAATTGGGGCCAACGTCCTGACTTTC,CASTGQGAIGANVLTF
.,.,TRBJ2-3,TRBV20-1,TGCAGTGCCGAATATACCCTCCCCGAAATCTTCACAGATACGCAGTATTTT,CSAEYTLPEIFTDTQYF
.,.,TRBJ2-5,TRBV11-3,TGTGCCAGCAGCCCTAGGTCCGGGAGATTTGAGACCCAGTACTTC,CASSPRSGRFETQYF
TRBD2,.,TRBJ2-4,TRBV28,TGTGCCAGCAGTTTATCGGCTAGCGGGGGGGCCTCGGCCAAAAACATTCAGTACTTC,CASSLSASGGASAKNIQYF
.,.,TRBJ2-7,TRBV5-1,TGCGCCAGCAGCTTGGCAGCGGGACAGGCCTACGAGCAGTACTTC,CASSLAAGQAYEQYF
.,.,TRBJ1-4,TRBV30,TGTGCCTGGAGGATTAGGGGGGCGGCTAATGAAAAACTGTTTTTT,CAWRIRGAANEKLFF
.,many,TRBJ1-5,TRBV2,TGTGCCAGCAGTGGGCGGGGGCAGGATCAGCCCCAGCATTTT,CASSGRGQDQPQHF